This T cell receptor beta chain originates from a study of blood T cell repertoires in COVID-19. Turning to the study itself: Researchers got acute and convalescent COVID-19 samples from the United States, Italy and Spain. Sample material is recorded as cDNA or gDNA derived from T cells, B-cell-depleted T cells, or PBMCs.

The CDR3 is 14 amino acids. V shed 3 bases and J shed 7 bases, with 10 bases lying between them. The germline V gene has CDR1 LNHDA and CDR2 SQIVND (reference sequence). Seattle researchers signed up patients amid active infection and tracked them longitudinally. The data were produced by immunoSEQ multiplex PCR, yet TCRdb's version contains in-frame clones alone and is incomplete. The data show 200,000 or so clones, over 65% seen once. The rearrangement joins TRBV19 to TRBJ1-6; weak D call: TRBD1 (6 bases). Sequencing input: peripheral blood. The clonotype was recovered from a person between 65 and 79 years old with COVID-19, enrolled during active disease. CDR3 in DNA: TGTGCCAGTAGTATTGCAGGGGACAATTCACCCCTCCACTTT. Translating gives CASSIAGDNSPLHF.